Listed below are T cell receptor beta chains from one sample, sequenced in a study of blood T cell repertoires in COVID-19. Measured with immunoSEQ multiplex PCR; TCRdb has only the in-frame clones, and not every one. This sample has roughly 250,000 clones; 88% occur once, and the top ten carry 1% to 1.5%. Sequenced input: PBMCs or T cells enriched from blood (not recorded which). The receptors here all came from a woman aged 40 to 49 with acute COVID-19. Each CDR3 is given without its conserved first and last residue. The D gene is left open where the match is weak. A row's size may be missing; if present it is once, few, many or a size class.

>few|-|TRBV28
ASRVRANYGYT
>-|-|TRBV28
ASSPRQGGQY
>-|TRBD2|TRBV5-6
ASSLGTSSYNEQF
>once|TRBD1|TRBV19
ASSWTGGAKRKYGELF
>once|TRBD2|TRBV5-1
ASSSGLGVSGELF
>-|-|TRBV10-1
ASRASQNEKLF
>-|-|TRBV28
ASSLFGGVAGNTIY
>-|-|TRBV28
ASSQQGPLNTEAF
>-|-|TRBV7-9
ASSYISSEQF
>-|-|TRBV19
ASSSQVYRELQAF
>-|TRBD2|TRBV11-3
ASSLDLAGSYTDTQY
>-|-|TRBV5-1
ASSKEHTGELF
>-|TRBD1|TRBV6-5
ASSLDRVGSPLH
>once|-|TRBV9
ASSVSREGSPLH
>-|TRBD2|TRBV29-1
SVARTSGNEQF
>-|-|TRBV28
ASSLWGGNSNQPQH
>-|TRBD2|TRBV3-1/TRBV3-2
ASSRGLAGSYEQY
>-|TRBD1|TRBV2
ASDRGLPYEQY
>-|TRBD2|TRBV4-1
ASSTSGRNEQF
>-|-|TRBV5-6
ASSLFLGTPTEYEQF
>-|-|TRBV7-2
ASSLVSSADTQY
>-|TRBD2|TRBV11-3
ASSLGLAGAQETQY
>-|TRBD2|TRBV5-1
ASSLEVAGGQETQY
>once|-|TRBV5-4
ASSADSYQETQY
>-|TRBD2|TRBV3-1/TRBV3-2
ASSQGSGSDKQY
>few|TRBD2|TRBV7-2
ASSSGGLNIQY
>-|-|TRBV7-8
ASSLGRPSLN
>once|-|TRBV6-4
ASSDSGGQAF
>once|-|TRBV14
ASSVIRNTEAF
>once|-|TRBV18
ASSPKAGSSYNEQF
>-|-|TRBV30
ASVEGGAETQY
>-|TRBD1|TRBV7-9
ASSRGQGARETQY
>-|-|TRBV24-1
ATVNQGNTEAF
>-|TRBD1|TRBV13
ASSPRGHLNTEAF
>-|TRBD1|TRBV9
ASSVEIETGLYRMGELF
>-|-|TRBV24-1
ATSDFRAGAVLT
>-|-|TRBV9
ASSVGTAPGYT
>-|TRBD1|TRBV20-1
SASTGGAGGNSPLH
>-|-|TRBV5-1
ASSLGWTATYEQY
>-|TRBD1|TRBV15
ATSRGRQGANQPQH
>-|-|TRBV5-4
ASSGEPAGYGYT
>-|-|TRBV6-5
ASSYDPVSYEQY
>-|-|TRBV10-3
AIPREGRENTGELF
>-|TRBD1|TRBV27
ASSYFLQGTEAF
>-|-|TRBV9
ASSSSLAGHNEKLF
>-|TRBD1|TRBV11-2
AISQGGATNEKLF